This T cell receptor (beta chain) was recorded in a study of tumor-infiltrating lymphocytes in localized non-small cell lung cancer. The germline CDR1 and CDR2 sequences are KGHSH and LQKENI. With 0 bases removed from V and 1 base from J, the gap between germline ends came to 9 bases. The CDR3 has 16 amino acids. Profiling relied on immunoSEQ multiplex PCR, and the TCRdb table lists in-frame clones only, not all of them. Here the sample spans 14,000 or so clones, 65% to 75% being singletons. Notes on this clone: Distinct nucleotide sequences in the sample also encode this CDR3.

Sequenced material: lung tumor tissue. V usage is TRBV18 and J usage is TRBJ2-2, with D perhaps matching TRBD2 (6 bases). This TCR came from a human donor with non-small cell lung cancer. CDR3 coding DNA: TGTGCCAGCTCACCACCAACCGGGGGGAACACCGGGGAGCTGTTTTTT. Its protein product is CASSPPTGGNTGELFF.